The 16 T cell receptor beta chains below come from one sample, sequenced in a study of Ad26.COV2.S vaccination and SARS-CoV-2 variants. Treatment noted: about 20 received Ad26.COV2.S at low or high dose, single or two shots; several received placebo; per-sample allocation not given. Samples came from day 63 after the first vaccine or placebo injection. Clones were read by immunoSEQ multiplex PCR, and TCRdb kept only the in-frame ones, dropping some. The sample shows some 250,000 clones, roughly 90% of them seen only once. The sequencing here drew on peripheral blood, taken in a trial of Ad26.COV2.S vaccine versus placebo. The receptors originated from a person aged 18-60 years who received the Ad26.COV2.S COVID-19 vaccine or a placebo.

This chain links TRBV7-2 with TRBJ1-2; D is uncertain. Per germline, CDR1 SGHTA and CDR2 FQGNSA. V lost 1 base, J lost 4 bases, and 10 bases lay in between. The CDR3 sequence is 14 residues long. The CDR3 DNA sequence: TGTGCCAGCAGCTTAGGGGTCAGCGCCTATGGCTACACCTTC. Its protein product is CASSLGVSAYGYTF. The entire variable domain, with the rest obtained from reference TRBV7-2 and TRBJ1-2, is as follows: GAGVSQSPSNKVTEKGKDVELRCDPISGHTALYWYRQSLGQGLEFLIYFQGNSAPDKSGLPSDRFSAERTGGSVSTLTIQRTQQEDSAVYLCASSLGVSAYGYTFGSGTRLTVV.

The chain uses TRBV28 and TRBJ2-7; 7 nucleotides agree with TRBD1. J lost 6 bases, V lost 5 bases, and 10 bases had no gene match. This CDR3 spans 14 amino acids. Germline V gene lookup returns CDR1 MDHEN and CDR2 SYDVKM. This CDR3 is CASSPTGQPSEQYF. In DNA, the CDR3 is TGTGCCAGCAGTCCGACGGGACAGCCCTCCGAGCAGTACTTC.

The V and J genes are TRBV13 and TRBJ2-3; TRBD1 is a possible D gene (8 bases). CDR1 and CDR2 (germline): PRHDT, FYEKMQ (reference sequence). CDR3 length equals 17 residues. Trimming took off 2 bases at V and 2 bases at J, with 17 bases between the two ends. The CDR3 DNA reads as TGTGCCAGCAGCTTACGGGGGGCAGGGGGCATCACAGATACGCAGTATTTT. It encodes CASSLRGAGGITDTQYF.

This clone was counted a few times. The chain carries TRBV4-1 and TRBJ1-5, with 9 bases fitting TRBD1. The CDR3 consists of 14 residues. V was clipped by 6 bases and J by 6 bases; unmatched bases: 6. Germline CDR1 is MGHRA and CDR2 is YSYEKL. CDR3 nucleotide sequence: TGCGCCAGCAGGGACAGGGGAGTGGGTCAGCCCCAGCATTTT. Translated, it gives CASRDRGVGQPQHF.

CDR3 nucleotides: TGTGCCAGCAGTTCCCTCCTCAGCAGAAACTATGGCTACACCTTC. It specifies CASSSLLSRNYGYTF. This chain links TRBV6-5 with TRBJ1-2; the D is unclear. Germline-derived CDR1 and CDR2 are MNHEY and SVGAGI. With 4 bases removed from V and 2 bases from J, the gap between germline ends came to 14 bases. The CDR3 has 15 amino acids.

This clone occurred many times. The V and J genes are TRBV24-1 and TRBJ2-7; D may be TRBD1 (6 bases). Germline values: CDR1 KGHDR, CDR2 SFDVKD. The ends were cut back, 5 bases at V and 6 bases at J, with 13 bases in the middle. The CDR3 has 13 amino acids. In DNA form, the CDR3 reads TGTGCCACCAGTGCCACACAGGGCGGCGAGCAGTACTTC. Translation gives CATSATQGGEQYF.

The chain joins TRBV18 to TRBJ2-1, with 8 nucleotides matching TRBD2. Trimming removed 0 bases from V and 0 bases from J; junction bases left unmatched: 4. CDR3 length: 17 residues. Germline V lookup: CDR1 KGHSH, CDR2 LQKENI. The CDR3 spells CASSPPTSGSSYNEQFF. CDR3 in DNA: TGTGCCAGCTCACCACCAACCAGCGGGAGCTCCTACAATGAGCAGTTCTTC.

This chain uses TRBV18 with TRBJ2-5, with TRBD1 identical over 10 bases. Trimming at V came to 3 bases and at J to 1 base, leaving 2 bases not matched to a gene. This CDR3 region has 15 residues. The V gene's germline CDR1 is KGHSH and CDR2 LQKENI. In nucleotides, the CDR3 is TGTGCCAGCTCACCCGGGACAGGGGTCCAAGAGACCCAGTACTTC. It encodes CASSPGTGVQETQYF. The full variable domain, rest sourced from reference TRBV18 and TRBJ2-5, is NAGVMQNPRHLVRRRGQEARLRCSPMKGHSHVYWYRQLPEEGLKFMVYLQKENIIDESGMPKERFSAEFPKEGPSILRIQQVVRGDSAAYFCASSPGTGVQETQYFGPGTRLLVL.

The genes are TRBV18 and TRBJ2-6; no reliable D call. Trimming removed 3 bases from V and 1 base from J, with 7 bases in between. Germline CDR1 KGHSH, CDR2 LQKENI. The CDR3 is 15 residues long. CDR3 in amino acids: CASSPLGSGANVLTF. The CDR3 nucleotides read TGTGCCAGCTCACCCCTCGGGTCTGGGGCCAACGTCCTGACTTTC.

This clone was picked up many times. The chain employs TRBV10-3 and TRBJ1-5; 8 nucleotides line up with TRBD1. The J segment lost 3 bases and the V segment lost 2 bases, leaving 3 bases of the junction unmatched. Germline CDR1 reads ENHRY; CDR2 reads SYGVKD. The CDR3 totals 15 residues. The CDR3 coding sequence is TGTGCCATCAGTGAGGGACAGGGCTCCAATCAGCCCCAGCATTTT. Protein: CAISEGQGSNQPQHF.

This clone was seen just once. This chain links TRBV5-4 with TRBJ1-5; D unresolved. The CDR3 spans 13 residues. With 3 bases removed from V and 4 bases from J, the gap between germline ends came to 8 bases. Per germline, CDR1 SGHNT and CDR2 YYREEE (reference sequence). The CDR3 reads CASSSGLNQPQHF. The DNA for the CDR3 is TGTGCCAGCAGCTCGGGTCTTAATCAGCCCCAGCATTTT.

The V and J genes are TRBV7-2 and TRBJ2-5; the match to TRBD1 covers 10 bases. The germline V gene encodes CDR1 SGHTA and CDR2 FQGNSA. This CDR3 spans 13 amino acids. J gave up 4 bases and V 5 bases, and 1 base lay outside the gene matches. CDR3 loop: CASSDRGPETQYF. CDR3 DNA sequence: TGTGCCAGCAGCGACAGGGGGCCAGAGACCCAGTACTTC.

DNA for the CDR3: TGTGCCAGCACCCAGACCCGCGGGAGCACTGAAGCTTTCTTT. Encoded protein: CASTQTRGSTEAFF. The J gene is TRBJ1-1, the V gene TRBV6-5; D unresolved. The CDR3 consists of 14 residues. The V end lost 7 bases, the J end lost 4 bases, and 16 bases lay between the germline ends. Germline V gene sequence: CDR1 MNHEY, CDR2 SVGAGI.

The rearrangement links TRBV28 to TRBJ2-7; weak D call: TRBD2 (5 bases). This CDR3 contains 14 residues. Between the trimmed V and J ends, which lost 5 bases and 3 bases, there was a span of 14 bases. CDR1 and CDR2 (germline): MDHEN, SYDVKM. The CDR3 region has the DNA TGTGCCAGCAGTAGGGAGCGGAAGAACTACGAGCAGTACTTC. Translating gives CASSRERKNYEQYF.

This clone was counted a few times. This chain joins TRBV5-6 and TRBJ1-5, with a weak D call TRBD1 (5 bases). V lost 4 bases and J 0 bases, leaving 11 bases between the germline ends. CDR1 and CDR2 (germline): SGHDT, YYEEEE. The CDR3 runs 15 residues. The CDR3 nucleotides are TGTGCCAGCAGCCCGGGACTGTATAGCAATCAGCCCCAGCATTTT. Its translation is CASSPGLYSNQPQHF.

This sequence joins TRBV6-2 or TRBV6-3 and TRBJ1-5; a possible D gene is TRBD1 (6 bases). Between the trimmed V and J ends, which lost 4 bases and 2 bases, there was a span of 21 bases. The CDR3 consists of 18 residues. CDR1 MNHEY and CDR2 SVGEGT come from the germline V gene. CDR3 DNA sequence: TGTGCCAGCAGTTTGGGGGGTGGGGGGCGACGGGGCAATCAGCCCCAGCATTTT. This gives the protein CASSLGGGGRRGNQPQHF.